Below are 20 T cell receptor beta chains sequenced from a single sample in a study of CD8 T cells in ankylosing spondylitis. TCRdb re-analysed the 5' RACE reads in MiXCR, keeping a single row per CDR3 protein. This table holds 250,000 to 350,000 distinct CDR3 sequences, approximately 20% found once. Sequencing was performed on blood, either unsorted or a sorted T cell fraction (not recorded which). The receptors shown here come from a male donor with ankylosing spondylitis or in good health (not recorded which).

The V and J genes are TRBV7-6 and TRBJ1-5; D may be TRBD1 (5 bases). Deletions cut 3 bases from V and 2 bases from J, with 23 bases between. This CDR3 spans 19 amino acids. CDR1 SGHVS and CDR2 FNYEAQ come from the germline V gene. Here the CDR3 reads CASSFEPRRQLLGNQPQHF. CDR3 sequence (DNA): TGTGCCAGCAGCTTCGAGCCCCGAAGACAGCTTCTGGGCAATCAGCCCCAGCATTTT.

This clonotype was counted a few times. V and J are TRBV15 and TRBJ2-1; possibly TRBD1 for D (6 bases). The CDR3 covers 17 residues. V gave up 2 bases and J gave up 0 bases, with 14 bases separating them. The germline V gene encodes CDR1 LNHNV and CDR2 YYDKDF (reference sequence). The CDR3 nucleotides read TGTGCCACCAGCAGATCCCCCCCAGGGGCCTCCTACAATGAGCAGTTCTTC. Residues: CATSRSPPGASYNEQFF. The entire variable domain, with the rest obtained from reference TRBV15 and TRBJ2-1, is as follows: DAMVIQNPRYQVTQFGKPVTLSCSQTLNHNVMYWYQQKSSQAPKLLFHYYDKDFNNEADTPDNFQSRRPNTSFCFLDIRSPGLGDTAMYLCATSRSPPGASYNEQFFGPGTRLTVL.

This clonotype has a handful of counts. The chain uses TRBV11-2 and TRBJ2-7; TRBD2 matches 8 bases. The CDR3 is 13 residues long. Germline V CDR1 and CDR2: SGHAT, FQNNGV. V shed 5 bases, J shed 2 bases, and the junction held 2 bases outside the gene matches. DNA of the CDR3: TGTGCCAGCAGCAAGGGACTAGCCTACGAGCAGTACGTC. It codes for CASSKGLAYEQYV.

The gene calls are TRBV12-3 or TRBV12-4 and TRBJ2-3, with unresolved D. CDR3 length: 14 amino acids. V shed 3 bases and J shed 1 base, with 8 bases lying between them. The DNA for the CDR3 is TGTGCCAGCAGTTTTGGGGTCGGCACAGATACGCAGTATTTT. It is translated as CASSFGVGTDTQYF.

This chain uses TRBV29-1 with TRBJ1-2; D may be TRBD1 (5 bases). CDR3 length: 14 amino acids. The germline gives CDR1 SQVTM, CDR2 ANQGSEA. Trimming took 0 bases from V and 7 from J, leaving 15 bases between them. The CDR3 sequence is CSVEDGTGGGGYTF. As DNA, the CDR3 is TGCAGCGTTGAAGATGGGACCGGGGGTGGTGGCTACACCTTC.

Many counts were recorded for this clonotype. The rearrangement uses TRBV24-1 and TRBJ2-1; D may match TRBD1 or TRBD2 (5 bases each). Trimming shortened V by 4 bases and J by 6 bases, and 9 bases separated the two germline ends. Per the germline V gene, CDR1 is KGHDR and CDR2 is SFDVKD. The CDR3 runs 13 residues. CDR3 loop: CATSETGANEQFF. The CDR3, as DNA: TGTGCCACCAGTGAAACCGGGGCCAATGAGCAGTTCTTC.

This clonotype was seen a handful of times. The chain couples TRBV5-1 to TRBJ1-1, with 7 nucleotides matching TRBD1. J lost 5 bases, V lost 0 bases, and 10 bases had no gene match. The CDR3 spans 16 residues. The germline V gene has CDR1 SGHRS and CDR2 YFSETQ. CDR3 nucleotide sequence: TGCGCCAGCAGCTTGGCCGGGTCAGGGGGATTAACTGAAGCTTTCTTT. Protein: CASSLAGSGGLTEAFF. Variable domain in full (rest from reference TRBV5-1 and TRBJ1-1): KAGVTQTPRYLIKTRGQQVTLSCSPISGHRSVSWYQQTPGQGLQFLFEYFSETQRNKGNFPGRFSGRQFSNSRSEMNVSTLELGDSALYLCASSLAGSGGLTEAFFGQGTRLTVV.

This sequence joins TRBV28 and TRBJ2-1; TRBD2 matches 8 bases. The CDR3 length is 15 residues. The germline CDR1 and CDR2 sequences are MDHEN and SYDVKM. V was pared by 10 bases and J by 8 bases, with 16 bases of the junction left unmatched. The CDR3 DNA sequence: TGTGCCACCCTAGGCCCGGGACTAGGAGAATATGAGCAGTTCTTC. Protein: CATLGPGLGEYEQFF. Complete variable domain (other parts from reference TRBV28 and TRBJ2-1): DVKVTQSSRYLVKRTGEKVFLECVQDMDHENMFWYRQDPGLGLRLIYFSYDVKMKEKGDIPEGYSVSREKKERFSLILESASTNQTSMYLCATLGPGLGEYEQFFGPGTRLTVL.

This clonotype was counted only a few times. The chain uses TRBV10-2 and TRBJ2-2; D uncertain. Germline values: CDR1 WSHSY, CDR2 SAAADI. V lost 4 bases and J lost 6, with 6 bases in between. The CDR3 sequence is 12 residues long. CDR3 sequence: CASSVPSGELFF. CDR3 sequence (DNA): TGCGCCAGCAGTGTTCCCTCCGGGGAGCTGTTTTTT.

This sequence joins TRBV4-2 and TRBJ2-5; TRBD2 might be the D (5 bases). The CDR3 runs 15 residues. V dropped 1 base and J dropped 5 bases, with 14 bases sitting between them. Germline assignment: CDR1 LGHNA and CDR2 YNFKEQ. The CDR3 DNA reads as TGTGCCAGCAGCCAAGTTGGAGGTGACGGGGAGACCCAGTACTTC. Protein sequence: CASSQVGGDGETQYF.

The chain joins TRBV3-1 to TRBJ1-1, with D perhaps matching TRBD1 (5 bases). CDR1 LGHDT and CDR2 YNNKEL come from the germline V gene (reference sequence). V was cut by 0 bases and J by 3 bases, with 11 bases left in between. The CDR3 covers 15 residues. CDR3 amino acids: CASSQDQGLYTEAFF. The CDR3 nucleotides are TGTGCCAGCAGCCAAGATCAGGGTCTGTACACTGAAGCTTTCTTT.

This clonotype came up a few times. One junction end does not reproduce the germline sequence, and a read error may be involved. CDR3 nucleotide sequence: TGCGCCAGCAGCTTGGGGGACAGCCCACCACTCTTT. This translates into CASSLGDSPPLF. The chain couples TRBV5-1 to TRBJ2-3; TRBD1 aligns across 7 bases. CDR1 and CDR2 (germline): SGHRS, YFSETQ. This CDR3 has 12 amino acids.

The sample holds a few counts of this clonotype. The chain joins TRBV20-1 to TRBJ2-3, with D perhaps TRBD1 or TRBD2 (5 bases each). Germline V lookup: CDR1 DFQATT, CDR2 SNEGSKA (reference sequence). V dropped 1 base and J dropped 3 bases, with 8 bases sitting between them. CDR3 length equals 13 residues. CDR3 loop: CSARVGATDTQYF. For the CDR3, the DNA is TGCAGTGCTAGAGTCGGGGCGACAGATACGCAGTATTTT.

Only a few counts were recorded for this clonotype. The chain uses TRBV20-1 and TRBJ2-1, with a tentative D call TRBD1 (6 bases). CDR1 and CDR2 from the germline V gene are DFQATT and SNEGSKA (reference sequence). V lost 4 bases to trimming and J lost 6 bases, with 7 bases between them. The CDR3 extends over 11 amino acids. Written as DNA, the CDR3 is TGCAGTGCTATGACAGGCAATGAGCAGTTCTTC. Encoded protein: CSAMTGNEQFF.

This clonotype was counted ten times or more. The rearrangement joins TRBV7-6 to TRBJ2-7; 9 bases agree with TRBD1. Per the germline V gene, CDR1 is SGHVS and CDR2 is FNYEAQ. The CDR3 has 14 amino acids. The J segment lost 5 bases and the V segment lost 4 bases, leaving 6 bases of the junction unmatched. The CDR3 DNA is TGTGCCAGCAGCTCATGGGACAGGGCCGACGAGCAGTACGTC. The encoded protein is CASSSWDRADEQYV.

The V call is TRBV29-1, the J call TRBJ2-7; 8 positions match TRBD1. This CDR3 has 18 residues. V was pared by 2 bases and J by 4 bases, with 19 bases of the junction left unmatched. Germline-derived CDR1 and CDR2 are SQVTM and ANQGSEA. The CDR3 bases are TGCAGCGTTGAAAACGTCAGGGGGCGCGGATCGGTATCGTACGAGCAGTACGTC. This encodes CSVENVRGRGSVSYEQYV.

This clonotype was recorded at least ten times. The chain carries TRBV12-3 or TRBV12-4 and TRBJ2-5, with a possible D match to TRBD1 (5 bases). V lost 2 bases, J lost 2 bases, and 9 bases lay in between. The CDR3 loop spans 14 amino acids. This CDR3 reads CASSLRRQQETQYF. The CDR3 region has the DNA TGTGCCAGCAGTTTAAGGAGACAGCAAGAGACCCAGTACTTC.

This clonotype came up a few times. The chain recombines TRBV11-1 with TRBJ2-4; D not certain. Germline loops: CDR1 SGHAT, CDR2 FQDESV (reference sequence). V lost 0 bases, J lost 1 base, and 10 bases lay in between. This CDR3 comprises 16 residues. The chain's CDR3 is CASSLAQSPAKNIQYF. Here the CDR3 DNA reads TGTGCCAGCAGCTTAGCCCAGAGTCCTGCCAAAAACATTCAGTACTTC. Full variable domain (rest looked up from reference TRBV11-1 and TRBJ2-4): EAEVAQSPRYKITEKSQAVAFWCDPISGHATLYWYRQILGQGPELLVQFQDESVVDDSQLPKDRFSAERLKGVDSTLKIQPAELGDSAMYLCASSLAQSPAKNIQYFGAGTRLSVL.

The table lists this clonotype with many counts. This rearrangement joins TRBV12-3 or TRBV12-4 to TRBJ2-1; 9 bases map to TRBD2. The junction had 9 bases not matched to a gene; V was cut back by 8 bases and J by 7 bases. The length of the CDR3 is 14 residues. This CDR3 reads CASHTGTSMNEQFF. The CDR3 nucleotides read TGTGCCAGCCACACCGGGACTAGCATGAATGAGCAGTTCTTC.

This clonotype has a handful of counts. This could be a read error, since a much larger clone is one nucleotide away. The chain is built from TRBV5-1 and TRBJ2-1; 7 bases map to TRBD2. V lost 0 bases to trimming and J lost 12 bases; unmatched junction nucleotides: 0. Germline CDR1 is SGHRS and CDR2 is YFSETQ. CDR3 length equals 11 residues. The CDR3 DNA reads TGCGCCAGCAGCTTGGCGGGGGGGCAGTTCTTC. This codes for CASSLAGGQFF.